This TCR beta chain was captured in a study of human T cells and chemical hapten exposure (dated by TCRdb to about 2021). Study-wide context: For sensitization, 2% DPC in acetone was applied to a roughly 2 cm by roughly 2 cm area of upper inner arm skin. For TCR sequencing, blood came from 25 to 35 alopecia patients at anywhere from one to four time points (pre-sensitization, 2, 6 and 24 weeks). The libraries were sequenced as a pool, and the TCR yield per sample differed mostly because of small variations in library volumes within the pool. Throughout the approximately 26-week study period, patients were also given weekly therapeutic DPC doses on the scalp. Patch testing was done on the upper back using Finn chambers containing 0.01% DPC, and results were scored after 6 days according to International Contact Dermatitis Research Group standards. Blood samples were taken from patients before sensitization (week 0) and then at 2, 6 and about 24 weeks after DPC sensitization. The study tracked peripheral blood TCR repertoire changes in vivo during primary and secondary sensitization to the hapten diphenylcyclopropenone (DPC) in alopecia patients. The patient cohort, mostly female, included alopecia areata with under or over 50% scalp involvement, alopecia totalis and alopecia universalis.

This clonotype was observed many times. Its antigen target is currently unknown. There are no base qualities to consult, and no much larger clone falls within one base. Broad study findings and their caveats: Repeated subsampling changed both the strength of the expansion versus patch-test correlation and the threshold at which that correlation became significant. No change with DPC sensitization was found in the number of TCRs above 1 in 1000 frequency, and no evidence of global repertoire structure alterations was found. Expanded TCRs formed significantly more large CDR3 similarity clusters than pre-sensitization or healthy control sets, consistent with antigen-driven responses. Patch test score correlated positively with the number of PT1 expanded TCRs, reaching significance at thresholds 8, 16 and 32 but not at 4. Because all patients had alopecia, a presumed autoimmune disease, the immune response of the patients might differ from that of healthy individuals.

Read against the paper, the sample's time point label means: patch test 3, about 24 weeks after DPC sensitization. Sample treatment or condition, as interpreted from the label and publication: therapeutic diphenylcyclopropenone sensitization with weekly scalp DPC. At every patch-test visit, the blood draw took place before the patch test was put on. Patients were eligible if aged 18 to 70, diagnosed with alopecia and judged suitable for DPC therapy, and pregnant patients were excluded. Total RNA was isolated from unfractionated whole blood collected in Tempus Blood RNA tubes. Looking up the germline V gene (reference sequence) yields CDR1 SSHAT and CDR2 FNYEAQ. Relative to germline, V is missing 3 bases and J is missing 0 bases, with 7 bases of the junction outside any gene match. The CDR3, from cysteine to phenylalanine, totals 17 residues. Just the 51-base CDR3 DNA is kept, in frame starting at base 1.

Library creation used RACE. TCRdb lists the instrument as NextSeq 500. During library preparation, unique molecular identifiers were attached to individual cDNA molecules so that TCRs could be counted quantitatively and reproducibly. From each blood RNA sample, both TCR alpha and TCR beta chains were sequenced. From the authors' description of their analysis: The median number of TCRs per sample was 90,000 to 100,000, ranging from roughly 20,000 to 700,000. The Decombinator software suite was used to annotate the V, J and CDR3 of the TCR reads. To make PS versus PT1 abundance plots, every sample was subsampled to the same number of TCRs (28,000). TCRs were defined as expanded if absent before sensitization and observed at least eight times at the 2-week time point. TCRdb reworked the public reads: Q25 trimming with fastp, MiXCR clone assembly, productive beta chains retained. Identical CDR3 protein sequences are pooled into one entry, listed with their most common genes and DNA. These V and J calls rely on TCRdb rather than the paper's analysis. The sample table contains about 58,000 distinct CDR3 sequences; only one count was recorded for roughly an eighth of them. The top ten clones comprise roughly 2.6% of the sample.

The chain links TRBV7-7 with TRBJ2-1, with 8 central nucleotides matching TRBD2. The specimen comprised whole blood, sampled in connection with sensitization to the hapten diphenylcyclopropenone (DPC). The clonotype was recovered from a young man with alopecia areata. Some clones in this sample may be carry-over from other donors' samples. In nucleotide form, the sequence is TGTGCCAGCAGCTTGGATGTGCGGGGGGACTCCTACAATGAGCAGTTCTTC. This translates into CASSLDVRGDSYNEQFF.